This TCR beta chain was sequenced in a study of persistence of HIV-infected CD4 T cells. This nonspecific control used anti-CD3/anti-CD28 bead stimulation of CD4+ T cells. Responding CD4+ T cells were sorted by upregulation of both CD40 ligand and CD69. V lost 4 bases to trimming and J lost 7 bases; unmatched junction nucleotides: 10. The CDR3 has 15 residues. Germline lookup yields CDR1 ENHRY and CDR2 SYGVKD. As regards this clone: Its antigen is undetermined.

Sequencing used immunoSEQ version 4 in survey mode. The protocol was immunoSEQ multiplex PCR, while the TCRdb copy is restricted to in-frame clones and leaves out a portion. The repertoire holds around 39,000 clones, with more than 80% as singletons. The rearrangement links TRBV10-3 to TRBJ2-1, with 7 bases identical to TRBD2. The TCR originated in an adult man with HIV who was CMV-seropositive. Material: CD4+ T cells sorted from PBMCs after 18-hour stimulation, obtained from a patient who received antiretroviral therapy. The CDR3 DNA is TGTGCCATCAGTGCTCTAGCGGCCCTTAGGAATGAGCAGTTCTTC. Its translation: CAISALAALRNEQFF.